These 16 T cell receptor beta chains were sequenced from one sample in a study of T and B cells in COVID-19 patients. TRB was amplified from about 250-500 ng of blood genomic DNA. BIOMED2 TRB-A/B primer pools were used in multiplex TRB PCR. TCRdb reanalysed the multiplex PCR reads using MiXCR and keeps one entry per CDR3 protein. This table holds approximately 3,200 distinct CDR3 sequences, roughly 25% found once. Specimen: blood. These receptors were collected from a human donor with active COVID-19.

By proportion, this clonotype is medium-sized. The chain couples TRBV11-3 to TRBJ2-1, with a possible D match to TRBD2 (5 bases). Germline-derived CDR1 and CDR2 are SGHNT and YENEEA. V lost 0 bases to trimming and J lost 7 bases, with 19 bases between them. This CDR3 has 17 amino acids. CDR3 protein: CASSLEARLATSNEQFF. CDR3 coding DNA: TGTGCCAGCAGCTTAGAAGCTCGGCTAGCTACTTCGAATGAGCAGTTCTTC.

This clonotype is medium-sized in the sample. The rearrangement links TRBV12-3 or TRBV12-4 to TRBJ1-4; D remains unclear. The CDR3 runs to 13 residues. Trimming took 6 bases from V and 8 from J, leaving 13 bases between them. As DNA, the CDR3 is TGTGCCAGCAGATCCGGCGCTGTAGAAAAACTGTTTTTT. Amino acid sequence: CASRSGAVEKLFF.

This clonotype was found a few times. CDR3 residues: CASSLAGQTLTYEQYF. In DNA form, the CDR3 reads TGTGCCAGCAGCTTAGCGGGACAAACTTTAACCTACGAGCAGTACTTC. V usage is TRBV7-2 and J usage is TRBJ2-7, with D perhaps matching TRBD1 (6 bases). Germline CDR1 is SGHTA and CDR2 is FQGNSA. Trimming removed 0 bases from V and 2 bases from J, with 14 bases in between. This CDR3 region has 16 residues.

This clonotype appeared a few times. The rearrangement joins TRBV11-3 to TRBJ1-2; perhaps TRBD1 as D (6 bases). This CDR3 has 14 residues. The germline V gene has CDR1 SGHNT and CDR2 YENEEA. With 6 bases removed from V and 0 bases from J, the gap between germline ends came to 11 bases. The CDR3 DNA follows: TGTGCCAGCAGACCCGGGGGCTCTAACTATGGCTACACCTTC. It encodes CASRPGGSNYGYTF.

The rearrangement uses TRBV20-1 and TRBJ2-1; 10 bases match TRBD1. This CDR3 comprises 17 residues. With 6 bases clipped from V and 4 bases from J, the junction kept 15 bases outside the gene matches. Germline loops: CDR1 DFQATT, CDR2 SNEGSKA (reference sequence). The CDR3 sequence is CSAEAANRDRGYNEQFF. The CDR3 nucleotides read TGCAGTGCGGAGGCTGCTAATCGGGACAGGGGATACAATGAGCAGTTCTTC.

By proportion, this clonotype is medium-sized. The rearrangement uses TRBV6-2 or TRBV6-3 and TRBJ1-4; 9 nucleotides line up with TRBD1. Germline assignment: CDR1 MNHEY and CDR2 SVGEGT. The CDR3 extends over 19 amino acids. J lost 8 bases, V lost 2 bases, and 18 bases had no gene match. CDR3 region: CASSYAQPGQGTSGEKLFF. CDR3 nucleotides: TGTGCCAGCAGTTACGCCCAACCGGGACAGGGCACATCGGGAGAAAAACTGTTTTTT.

CDR3 nucleotides: TGTGCCAGCAGCCAACAGGGGATCGCGAACACTGAAGCTTTCTTT. This translates into CASSQQGIANTEAFF. V gene TRBV5-6 combines with J gene TRBJ1-1; 7 bases line up with TRBD1. Germline-derived CDR1 and CDR2 are SGHDT and YYEEEE. V trimming: 4 bases; J trimming: 1 base; junction bases outside the gene matches: 7. The CDR3 has 15 residues.

This clonotype was seen a handful of times. The rearrangement uses TRBV5-4 and TRBJ1-2; the D is unclear. The CDR3 consists of 15 residues. Germline V gene data show CDR1 as SGHNT and CDR2 as YYREEE (reference sequence). The V end lost 2 bases, the J end lost 5 bases, and 16 bases lay between the germline ends. The CDR3 is CASSFPGNRVYGYTF. The CDR3 DNA reads as TGTGCCAGCAGCTTTCCGGGCAACAGAGTTTATGGCTACACCTTC.

The chain couples TRBV20-1 to TRBJ2-7, with D uncertain. With 6 bases removed from V and 1 base from J, the gap between germline ends came to 13 bases. This CDR3 is built from 13 residues. Germline-derived CDR1 and CDR2 are DFQATT and SNEGSKA (reference sequence). In DNA form, the CDR3 reads TGCAGTGCCGTAGTAGGGCAATCCTACGAGCAGTACTTC. This translates into CSAVVGQSYEQYF.

This clonotype is categorized as medium-sized (0.01 to 0.1%). The chain carries TRBV18 and TRBJ2-1, with a weak D call TRBD1 (6 bases). Germline-derived CDR1 and CDR2 are KGHSH and LQKENI. Between the trimmed V and J ends, which lost 6 bases and 5 bases, there was a span of 14 bases. The CDR3 extends over 14 amino acids. CDR3 in amino acids: CASSMGARDNEQFF. In nucleotides, the CDR3 is TGTGCCAGCTCCATGGGGGCGCGGGACAATGAGCAGTTCTTC.

This clonotype is deemed medium-sized. The J gene is TRBJ2-2, the V gene TRBV5-6; D is ambiguous. V lost 0 bases to trimming and J lost 4 bases, with 10 bases between them. Germline V lookup: CDR1 SGHDT, CDR2 YYEEEE. The CDR3 totals 15 residues. CDR3 sequence: CASSLVQVRTGELFF. CDR3 sequence (DNA): TGTGCCAGCAGCTTGGTCCAGGTTCGCACCGGGGAGCTGTTTTTT.

The chain has TRBV5-8 and TRBJ1-3; 9 bases fit TRBD1. The CDR3 consists of 15 residues. CDR1 is SGHTS, CDR2 YDEGEE, per germline. V lost 3 bases, J lost 0 bases, and 1 base stayed unmatched. DNA for the CDR3: TGTGCCAGCAGCTGGGGACAGGGCTCTGGAAACACCATATATTTT. This sequence encodes CASSWGQGSGNTIYF.

This clonotype is medium-sized in the sample. V usage is TRBV10-3 and J usage is TRBJ2-7; D is unclear. The CDR3 runs 14 residues. V lost 8 bases and J 2 bases, leaving 16 bases between the germline ends. The germline V gene encodes CDR1 ENHRY and CDR2 SYGVKD. CDR3 sequence: CAIRNPSRTYEQYF. Written as DNA, the CDR3 is TGTGCCATCCGAAACCCTTCCCGGACCTACGAGCAGTACTTC.

By frequency in the sample, this clonotype is medium-sized (0.01 to 0.1%). The chain couples TRBV18 to TRBJ1-1, with D maybe TRBD1 (6 bases). Per germline, CDR1 KGHSH and CDR2 LQKENI. Trimming took off 1 base at V and 1 base at J, with 13 bases between the two ends. The CDR3 consists of 16 residues. The CDR3, as DNA: TGTGCCAGCTCACCACTGGACAGTGTATCGAACACTGAAGCTTTCTTT. Its protein is CASSPLDSVSNTEAFF.

By sample fraction, this clonotype is large. The J gene is TRBJ2-5, the V gene TRBV29-1; 8 bases are shared with TRBD1. The germline V gene has CDR1 SQVTM and CDR2 ANQGSEA. This CDR3 contains 13 residues. V gave up 3 bases and J gave up 5 bases; unmatched junction bases: 5. CDR3 nucleotides: TGCAGCGTTGAGGCCAGGGGGCGCGAGACCCAGTACTTC. It codes for CSVEARGRETQYF.

The chain employs TRBV4-1 and TRBJ1-6; no definite D call. The V end lost 3 bases, the J end lost 7 bases, and 10 bases lay between the germline ends. The CDR3 is 14 residues long. Germline assignment: CDR1 MGHRA and CDR2 YSYEKL. The CDR3 DNA is TGCGCCAGCAGCCACCTGGTTTCGAATTCACCCCTCCACTTT. Its translation: CASSHLVSNSPLHF.